This paragraph reports one T cell receptor beta chain. Its antigen is still unknown. The sample originates from a study of T cells in tuberculosis. Measured with immunoSEQ multiplex PCR; TCRdb has only the in-frame clones, and not every one. The table shows tens of thousands of clones, with around 90% occurring only once. The V and J ends lost 1 base and 4 bases, in that order; junction bases with no gene match: 12. Germline CDR1 and CDR2: SSHAT and FNYEAQ (reference sequence). This CDR3 is 18 amino acids long. Study results and limitations: Samples were chosen by availability of cryopreserved specimens.

As to time point: new active TB diagnosis, blood taken before or within 7 days of starting treatment. The V call is TRBV7-7, the J call TRBJ2-2; 7 bases are shared with TRBD1. Sequences were derived from PBMCs, sampled at tuberculosis diagnosis. The sequence was collected from an adult with tuberculosis. Some clones in this sample may be carry-over from other donors' samples. The CDR3 loop reads CASSLGAQGLASTGELFF. The DNA of the CDR3 is TGTGCCAGCAGCTTAGGGGCACAGGGGTTGGCGAGCACCGGGGAGCTGTTTTTT.